This T cell receptor beta chain was identified during a study of OX40 agonist ivuxolimab in advanced cancers. Trimming shortened V by 0 bases and J by 2 bases, and 7 bases separated the two germline ends. Germline loops: CDR1 MNHEY, CDR2 SVGAGI. CDR3 length: 14 residues. Assay: immunoSEQ multiplex PCR; the TCRdb copy retains only in-frame clones and omits some. The sample comprises fewer than 85,000 clones, 86% of which are singletons, and over 0.9% rests with the top ten. The V and J genes are TRBV6-5 and TRBJ2-5; D call uncertain. This TCR was sampled from an adult with an advanced solid tumor such as melanoma, head and neck, liver or kidney cancer. This specimen consisted of CD4+ or CD8+ T cells sorted from blood, obtained in a trial of the OX40 agonist ivuxolimab. CDR3 amino acids: CASSYSSRQETQYF. CDR3 DNA sequence: TGTGCCAGCAGTTACTCGAGCAGGCAAGAGACCCAGTACTTC.